Below are 25 T cell receptor beta chains sequenced from a single sample in a study of T cell clones after liver transplantation. Generated by immunoSEQ multiplex PCR, the TCRdb table keeps only in-frame clones and is missing some. The table has roughly 80,000 clones, 65% to 85% seen once; the top ten hold roughly 0.44%. The sequencing here drew on CD4+ T cells from blood, taken 45 to 46 months after liver transplant. The receptors derive from a human patient who received a liver transplant. T cells may partly derive from the graft donor.

There are a few counts of this clone. The rearrangement joins TRBV5-1 to TRBJ1-4; 7 bases align to TRBD1. Trimming took 4 bases from V and 8 from J; bases not matched to a gene: 11. There are 15 residues in the CDR3. CDR1 and CDR2 (germline): SGHRS, YFSETQ. The CDR3: CASSPRQGRGEKLFF. CDR3 DNA sequence: TGCGCCAGCAGCCCCCGACAGGGAAGGGGAGAAAAACTGTTTTTT.

The chain employs TRBV5-4 and TRBJ2-7; 8 nucleotides line up with TRBD2. Trimming at V came to 1 base and at J to 3 bases, leaving 6 bases not matched to a gene. Germline CDR1 reads SGHNT; CDR2 reads YYREEE (reference sequence). The CDR3 is 15 amino acids. The CDR3 sequence is CASSLFELADYEQYF. In DNA, the CDR3 is TGTGCCAGCAGCTTGTTCGAACTAGCGGACTACGAGCAGTACTTC.

The V gene is TRBV5-1, the J gene TRBJ2-4; D unresolved. CDR3 size: 13 residues. Germline V lookup: CDR1 SGHRS, CDR2 YFSETQ. The V gene lost 0 bases and the J gene lost 6 bases, with 7 bases spanning the gap. CDR3 coding DNA: TGCGCCAGCAGCTTGGGGCAGTCAAACATTCAGTACTTC. Protein sequence: CASSLGQSNIQYF. The full variable domain, with the rest looked up from reference TRBV5-1 and TRBJ2-4, is KAGVTQTPRYLIKTRGQQVTLSCSPISGHRSVSWYQQTPGQGLQFLFEYFSETQRNKGNFPGRFSGRQFSNSRSEMNVSTLELGDSALYLCASSLGQSNIQYFGAGTRLSVL.

V usage is TRBV6-1 and J usage is TRBJ2-3; perhaps TRBD1 as D (5 bases). The germline CDR1 and CDR2 sequences are MNHNS and SASEGT. V lost 7 bases to trimming and J lost 1 base, with 12 bases between them. This CDR3 is built from 14 residues. The CDR3 DNA follows: TGTGCCAGCAAGAGTGGACACGGCACAGATACGCAGTATTTT. Translated: CASKSGHGTDTQYF.

The chain couples TRBV10-2 to TRBJ2-2; D possibly matches TRBD1 or TRBD2 (5 bases each). Germline loops: CDR1 WSHSY, CDR2 SAAADI. CDR3 size: 13 residues. The ends were cut back, 6 bases at V and 0 bases at J, with 5 bases in the middle. The CDR3 DNA sequence: TGCGCCAGCAGGGGGGCGAACACCGGGGAGCTGTTTTTT. This codes for CASRGANTGELFF.

The chain links TRBV19 to TRBJ2-3; the match to TRBD2 covers 9 bases. Germline CDR1 is LNHDA and CDR2 is SQIVND (reference sequence). V gave up 4 bases and J gave up 3 bases; unmatched junction bases: 8. The CDR3 contains 16 residues. The CDR3 DNA reads TGTGCCAGTAGTACCCTAGCGGGATCGGGGACAGATACGCAGTATTTT. Its protein product is CASSTLAGSGTDTQYF.

The gene calls are TRBV6-1 and TRBJ2-1; 10 nucleotides align to TRBD2. The ends lost 5 bases at V and 3 bases at J; junction bases unmatched: 1. CDR3 length: 14 residues. From germline, CDR1 is MNHNS and CDR2 SASEGT. CDR3 bases: TGTGCCAGCAGTCCTAGCGGGAGCTACAATGAGCAGTTCTTC. Protein product: CASSPSGSYNEQFF.

The V gene is TRBV5-4, the J gene TRBJ2-7; tentatively, D is TRBD2 (6 bases). The germline CDR1 and CDR2 sequences are SGHNT and YYREEE (reference sequence). The CDR3 extends over 16 amino acids. V was shortened by 4 bases and J by 0 bases, with 17 bases between the two germline ends. The CDR3 bases are TGTGCCAGCAGCCGCGGGGCGGCCTCCTTCTCCTACGAGCAGTACTTC. The encoded protein is CASSRGAASFSYEQYF.

The genes are TRBV28 and TRBJ1-2; D may be TRBD1 (6 bases). This CDR3 contains 12 residues. Germline V gene sequence: CDR1 MDHEN, CDR2 SYDVKM. V was pared by 6 bases and J by 1 base, with 6 bases between. As DNA, the CDR3 is TGTGCCAGCAGGGACAGTAACTATGGCTACACCTTC. It yields the protein CASRDSNYGYTF.

This chain joins TRBV27 and TRBJ1-5; possible D gene TRBD1, 6 bases. The V end lost 5 bases, the J end lost 2 bases, and 19 bases lay between the germline ends. The CDR3 extends over 17 amino acids. Germline CDR1 and CDR2: MNHEY and SMNVEV (reference sequence). This CDR3 is CASSPEAQGFGNQPQHF. Written as DNA, the CDR3 is TGTGCCAGCAGTCCAGAAGCACAGGGTTTTGGCAATCAGCCCCAGCATTTT.

This chain joins TRBV10-1 and TRBJ2-3; D not resolved. The CDR3 covers 14 residues. The germline CDR1 and CDR2 sequences are WNHNN and SYGVQD (reference sequence). V lost 4 bases to trimming and J lost 2 bases, with 10 bases between them. CDR3 region: CASSAGLNTDTQYF. Here the CDR3 DNA reads TGCGCCAGCAGTGCGGGTCTAAACACAGATACGCAGTATTTT.

The genes are TRBV5-1 and TRBJ2-1, with 8 positions matching TRBD1. The CDR3 totals 14 residues. The junction had 8 bases not matched to a gene; V was cut back by 6 bases and J by 6 bases. In germline, CDR1 is SGHRS, CDR2 YFSETQ. As DNA, the CDR3 is TGCGCCAGCACCCGACAGGGGCCCCTCAATGAGCAGTTCTTC. Its protein is CASTRQGPLNEQFF.

The chain uses TRBV27 and TRBJ2-1; 9 nucleotides match TRBD2. V lost 1 base and J lost 9; bases outside the gene matches: 7. This CDR3 has 15 residues. Germline lookup yields CDR1 MNHEY and CDR2 SMNVEV (reference sequence). The CDR3 DNA reads as TGTGCCAGCAGTTTATGGTTAGCGGGAGTGCGTGAGCAGTTCTTC. This codes for CASSLWLAGVREQFF.

J is TRBJ2-2 and V is TRBV4-1; D gene uncertain. The CDR3 has 13 amino acids. V gave up 1 base and J gave up 8 bases, with 8 bases separating them. CDR1 is MGHRA, CDR2 YSYEKL, per germline. The CDR3 is CASSQVWWGELFF. DNA of the CDR3: TGCGCCAGCAGCCAAGTATGGTGGGGGGAGCTGTTTTTT.

The J gene is TRBJ2-7, the V gene TRBV18; 12 nucleotides align to TRBD2. The CDR3 has 16 amino acids. Losses at the gene ends were 0 bases for V and 4 bases for J; bases not matched to a gene: 4. The germline gives CDR1 KGHSH, CDR2 LQKENI. This CDR3 reads CASSPPSSGRGYEQYF. The CDR3 region has the DNA TGTGCCAGCTCACCACCGTCTAGCGGGAGGGGTTACGAGCAGTACTTC.

The CDR3 DNA follows: TGTGCTTCGGGGCGGGAGGGCACAGATACGCAGTATTTT. Translated, it gives CASGREGTDTQYF. V gene TRBV2 combines with J gene TRBJ2-3; 8 bases line up with TRBD2. CDR1 SNHLY and CDR2 FYNNEI come from the germline V gene. There are 13 residues in the CDR3.

This clone was counted a single time. The chain recombines TRBV9 with TRBJ1-3; D possibly corresponds to TRBD1 (5 bases). Trimming took off 3 bases at V and 2 bases at J, with 18 bases between the two ends. There are 17 residues in the CDR3. Germline CDR1 reads SGDLS; CDR2 reads YYNGEE. CDR3 sequence (DNA): TGTGCCAGCAGCGGAGGAGCTGGGACGGTAGCTGGAAACACCATATATTTT. This gives the protein CASSGGAGTVAGNTIYF.

This clone was counted many times. V is TRBV4-1 and J is TRBJ1-3, with 9 bases matching TRBD1. CDR1 and CDR2 (germline): MGHRA, YSYEKL. The CDR3 runs 15 residues. V dropped 5 bases and J dropped 2; count of bases not matched to a gene: 4. For the CDR3, the DNA is TGCGCCAGCAGCTTACGACAGGGGGCTGGAAACACCATATATTTT. Its protein is CASSLRQGAGNTIYF.

The CDR3 DNA sequence: TGTGCCAGCAGTTCCGGGCTATCTACAGATACGCAGTATTTT. Translating it yields CASSSGLSTDTQYF. The chain joins TRBV6-5 to TRBJ2-3; D unresolved. There are 14 residues in the CDR3. CDR1 is MNHEY, CDR2 SVGAGI, per germline. The germline V and J ends were trimmed by 4 bases and 3 bases, with 11 bases remaining between them.

V usage is TRBV5-4 and J usage is TRBJ2-3; no definite D call. The germline V and J ends were trimmed by 4 bases and 5 bases, with 11 bases remaining between them. CDR1 and CDR2 (germline): SGHNT, YYREEE (reference sequence). The CDR3 length is 13 residues. The chain's CDR3 is CASSTQNEDTQYF. For the CDR3, the DNA is TGTGCCAGCAGCACACAGAACGAAGATACGCAGTATTTT.

This chain uses TRBV15 with TRBJ2-3, with D tentatively TRBD2 (6 bases). V gave up 1 base and J gave up 7 bases, with 15 bases separating them. This CDR3 spans 15 amino acids. The germline CDR1 and CDR2 sequences are LNHNV and YYDKDF (reference sequence). The CDR3 coding sequence is TGTGCCACCAGCAGAGGGGACGGGAGAGGGAATACGCAGTATTTT. Its protein is CATSRGDGRGNTQYF. The whole variable domain, remainder taken from reference TRBV15 and TRBJ2-3, is DAMVIQNPRYQVTQFGKPVTLSCSQTLNHNVMYWYQQKSSQAPKLLFHYYDKDFNNEADTPDNFQSRRPNTSFCFLDIRSPGLGDTAMYLCATSRGDGRGNTQYFGPGTRLTVL.

A few counts support this clone. V gene TRBV5-1 combines with J gene TRBJ2-3; 8 nucleotides align to TRBD1. The CDR3 is 19 amino acids. CDR1 and CDR2 (germline): SGHRS, YFSETQ. V lost 4 bases to trimming and J lost 8 bases; unmatched junction nucleotides: 24. The CDR3 sequence is CASSPWGQRDRSSVGTQYF. The CDR3, as DNA: TGCGCCAGCAGCCCGTGGGGTCAACGGGACAGGTCTTCAGTTGGTACGCAGTATTTT.

V and J are TRBV5-4 and TRBJ2-2; D call uncertain. The V gene's germline CDR1 is SGHNT and CDR2 YYREEE (reference sequence). V was clipped by 5 bases and J by 10 bases, with 12 bases between them. The CDR3 is made up of 12 amino acids. CDR3 in DNA: TGTGCCAGCAGGTCCCAGGCTGAGGAGCTGTTTTTT. Translation: CASRSQAEELFF.

In nucleotides, the CDR3 is TGTGCCAGCAGTCTTATCGGGACAGAAGGCTACGAGCAGTACTTC. Translation: CASSLIGTEGYEQYF. The chain recombines TRBV27 with TRBJ2-7; 7 nucleotides agree with TRBD1. V lost 5 bases and J lost 3; bases outside the gene matches: 10. CDR1 MNHEY and CDR2 SMNVEV come from the germline V gene (reference sequence). This CDR3 contains 15 residues.

The rearrangement uses TRBV6-6 and TRBJ1-2; the match to TRBD1 covers 10 bases. The ends lost 6 bases at V and 4 bases at J; junction bases unmatched: 2. Germline CDR1 is MNHNY and CDR2 is SVGAGI (reference sequence). The CDR3 consists of 13 residues. DNA of the CDR3: TGTGCCAGCAGGACAGGGGGCGTCTATGGCTACACCTTC. As protein: CASRTGGVYGYTF.